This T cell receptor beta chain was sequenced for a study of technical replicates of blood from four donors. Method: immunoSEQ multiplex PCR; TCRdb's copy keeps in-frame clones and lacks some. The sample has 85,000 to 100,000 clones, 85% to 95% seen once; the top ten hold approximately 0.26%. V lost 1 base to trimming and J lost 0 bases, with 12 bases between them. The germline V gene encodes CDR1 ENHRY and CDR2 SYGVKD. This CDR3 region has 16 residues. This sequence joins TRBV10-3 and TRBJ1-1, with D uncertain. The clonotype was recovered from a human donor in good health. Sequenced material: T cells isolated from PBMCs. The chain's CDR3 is CAISEWRTDMNTEAFF. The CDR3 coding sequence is TGTGCCATCAGTGAGTGGCGGACTGACATGAACACTGAAGCTTTCTTT.